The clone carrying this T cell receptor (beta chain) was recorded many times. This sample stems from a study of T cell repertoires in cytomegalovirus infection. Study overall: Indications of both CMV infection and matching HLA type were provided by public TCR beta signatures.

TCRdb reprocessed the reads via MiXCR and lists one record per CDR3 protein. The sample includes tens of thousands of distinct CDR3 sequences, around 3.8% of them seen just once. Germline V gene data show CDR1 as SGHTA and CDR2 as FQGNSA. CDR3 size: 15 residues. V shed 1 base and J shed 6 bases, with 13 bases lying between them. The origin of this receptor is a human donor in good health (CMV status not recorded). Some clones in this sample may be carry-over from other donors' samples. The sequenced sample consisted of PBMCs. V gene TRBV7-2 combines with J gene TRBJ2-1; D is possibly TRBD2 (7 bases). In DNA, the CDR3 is TGTGCCAGCAGCTTAGTAACGGGGGGCGGCAATGAGCAGTTCTTC. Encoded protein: CASSLVTGGGNEQFF.